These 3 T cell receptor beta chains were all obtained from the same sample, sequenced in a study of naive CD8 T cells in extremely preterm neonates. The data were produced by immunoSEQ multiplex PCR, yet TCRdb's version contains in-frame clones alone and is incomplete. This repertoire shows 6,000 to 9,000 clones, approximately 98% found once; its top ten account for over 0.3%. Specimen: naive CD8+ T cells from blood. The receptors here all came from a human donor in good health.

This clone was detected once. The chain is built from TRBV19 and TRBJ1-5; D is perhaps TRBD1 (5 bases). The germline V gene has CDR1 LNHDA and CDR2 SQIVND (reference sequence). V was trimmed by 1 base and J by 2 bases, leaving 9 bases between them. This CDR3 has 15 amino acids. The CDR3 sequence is CASSIVGHRNQPQHF. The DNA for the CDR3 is TGTGCCAGTAGTATAGTCGGACATCGCAATCAGCCCCAGCATTTT.

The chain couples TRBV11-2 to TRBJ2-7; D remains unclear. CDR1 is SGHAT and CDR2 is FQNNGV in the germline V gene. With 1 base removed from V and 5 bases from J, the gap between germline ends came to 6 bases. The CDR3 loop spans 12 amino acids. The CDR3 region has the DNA TGTGCCAGCAGCTTAGGGAGCGACGAGCAGTACTTC. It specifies CASSLGSDEQYF.

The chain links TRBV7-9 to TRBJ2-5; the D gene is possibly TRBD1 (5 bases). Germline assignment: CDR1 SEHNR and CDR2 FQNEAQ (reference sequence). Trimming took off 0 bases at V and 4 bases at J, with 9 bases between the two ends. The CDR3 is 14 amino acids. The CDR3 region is CASSLASRVETQYF. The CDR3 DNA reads TGTGCCAGCAGCTTAGCTTCCAGGGTAGAGACCCAGTACTTC.